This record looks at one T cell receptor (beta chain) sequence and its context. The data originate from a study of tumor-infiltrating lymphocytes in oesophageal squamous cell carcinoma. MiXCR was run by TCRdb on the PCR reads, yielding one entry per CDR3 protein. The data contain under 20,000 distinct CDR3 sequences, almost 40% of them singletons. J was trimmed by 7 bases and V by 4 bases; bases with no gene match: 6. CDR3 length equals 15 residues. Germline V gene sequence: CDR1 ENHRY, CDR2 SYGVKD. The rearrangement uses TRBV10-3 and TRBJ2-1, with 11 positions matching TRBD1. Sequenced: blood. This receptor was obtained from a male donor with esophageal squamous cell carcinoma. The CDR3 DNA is TGTGCCATCAGTGGGACAGGGGGCGATAAGAATGAGCAGTTCTTC. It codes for CAISGTGGDKNEQFF.